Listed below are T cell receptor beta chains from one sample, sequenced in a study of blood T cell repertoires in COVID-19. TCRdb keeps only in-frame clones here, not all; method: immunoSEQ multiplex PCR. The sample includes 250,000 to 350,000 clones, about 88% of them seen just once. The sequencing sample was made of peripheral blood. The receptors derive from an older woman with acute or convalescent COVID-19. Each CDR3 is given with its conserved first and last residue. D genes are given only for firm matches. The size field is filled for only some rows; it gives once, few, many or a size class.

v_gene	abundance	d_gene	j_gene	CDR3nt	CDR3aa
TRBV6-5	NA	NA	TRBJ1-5	TGTGCCAGCAGAATGACAGGAGGCAATCAGCCCCAGCATTTT	CASRMTGGNQPQHF
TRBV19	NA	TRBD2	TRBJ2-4	TGTGCCAGTAGTATAGGACTAGCGGGAGTAGCCAAAAACATTCAGTACTTC	CASSIGLAGVAKNIQYF
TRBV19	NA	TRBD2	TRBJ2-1	TGTGCCAGTAGTCCGCTAGCGGGAGAGGTTGAGCAGTTCTTC	CASSPLAGEVEQFF
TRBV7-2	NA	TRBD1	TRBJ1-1	TGTGCCAGCAGCGGAGACAGGGCAGCGATGAACACTGAAGCTTTCTTT	CASSGDRAAMNTEAFF
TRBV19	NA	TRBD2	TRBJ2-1	TGTGCCAGTAGGTGGGGGGGGTCGAATGAGCAGTTCTTC	CASRWGGSNEQFF
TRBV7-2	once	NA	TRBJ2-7	TGTGCCAGCAGCCTCGACGGACTCTACGAGCAGTACTTC	CASSLDGLYEQYF
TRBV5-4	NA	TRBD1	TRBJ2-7	TGTGCCAGCAGCCTCGGACAGGGTGGGGGCGAGCAGTACTTC	CASSLGQGGGEQYF
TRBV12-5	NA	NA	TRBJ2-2	TGTGCTAGTGGTTTGGTATCTTCCGGGGAGCTGTTTTTT	CASGLVSSGELFF
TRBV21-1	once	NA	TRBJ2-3	TGTGCCAGCAGCAAAGCTCGAGGGCGAACCCGGTCGACGAATACGCAGTATTTT	CASSKARGRTRSTNTQYF
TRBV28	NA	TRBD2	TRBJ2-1	TGTGCCAGCAGTGCGGGGGGGGCCTACAATGAGCAGTTCTTC	CASSAGGAYNEQFF
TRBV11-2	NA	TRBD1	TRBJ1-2	TGTGCCAGCAGCCTACAGGGGGGCAGCTCTGGCTACACCTTC	CASSLQGGSSGYTF
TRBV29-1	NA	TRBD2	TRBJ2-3	TGCAGCGCCACGGAGACTAGCGGGGCAGATACGCAGTATTTT	CSATETSGADTQYF